The 2 T cell receptor beta chains listed next were all sequenced from one sample in a study of T-cell memory formation after mild COVID-19. TCRdb re-called the 5' RACE reads through MiXCR, storing one row per CDR3 protein. The sample shows 350,000 to 550,000 distinct CDR3 sequences, roughly 18% of them seen only once. Material for sequencing was PBMCs or a T cell subset sorted from them (not recorded which). These receptors were taken from a man between 18 and 29 years old who had mild COVID-19 (a few samples of this study predate the infection). Cell type and time point are not known.

The rearrangement links TRBV29-1 to TRBJ2-7; tentative D call: TRBD2 (6 bases). Germline values: CDR1 SQVTM, CDR2 ANQGSEA. Trimming cost V 5 bases and J 0 bases, with 11 bases left between them. The CDR3 is made up of 13 amino acids. The CDR3 bases are TGCAGCGTTCTCTTGGGGGGCTCCTACGAGCAGTACTTC. This encodes CSVLLGGSYEQYF.

This chain links TRBV3-1 with TRBJ2-3, with D uncertain. The germline V gene has CDR1 LGHDT and CDR2 YNNKEL (reference sequence). Trimming pared 0 bases from V and 6 bases from J, leaving 7 bases between. This CDR3 has 13 amino acids. CDR3 DNA sequence: TGTGCCAGCAGCCAAGATGTTGTGGATACGCAGTATTTT. Translating gives CASSQDVVDTQYF.